The present entry profiles one TCR beta chain with its context. The antigen it binds to is not known. No clone much larger than this one lies a single base away; base qualities are absent. Per the publication, the time point label means: baseline before first vaccination. Samples from vaccinated people were obtained from the UK trials COV001 and COV002, which included a single-blind randomized controlled phase 2/3 trial of AZD1222 (ChAdOx1 nCoV-19) in healthy adults. Trial participant PBMC samples were collected at day 0 and day 28 after the second dose for TCRbeta chain sequencing. The CDR3 regions of human TCRbeta chains were subjected to immunosequencing. The source study handled its data this way. Repertoire TCRs were checked for matches against a reference library of SARS-CoV-2-specific TCRs that had been generated using the MIRA antigen-specificity platform. Breadth was defined as the fraction of unique TCRs that were SARS-CoV-2-associated, and depth was defined as the fraction of total T cells that were SARS-CoV-2-associated. Using the MIRA data, each spike-specific TCR was mapped to the spike region that the TCR reacts to and placed in a CD4 or CD8 class. Log10-transformed breadth and depth values were compared by one-way ANOVA with Sidak's multiple comparisons tests. TCRdb re-hosts the immuneACCESS table, in-frame sequences only. Its copies lack some clones; in the studies checked, an unresolved V gene accounts for under half of them, and the cause for the rest is not known. V, J and clone size were drawn from that table, and D and trimming were deduced from the DNA. Within this sample are about 78,000 clones, with around 90% of them counted one time only. Of the sample, roughly 24% is held by the ten largest clones.

These data belong to a study of T cell responses to AZD1222 COVID-19 vaccine (dated by TCRdb to the early 2020s). With regard to the full study: AZD1222 recipients whose second dose came at about 4 weeks and those whose second dose came at about 12 weeks were combined into one group, since spike-specific TCR depth and breadth did not differ between the two schedules. A total of 230 to 250 trial participants underwent TCR sequencing, of whom approximately 210 received two doses of AZD1222 and roughly 25 received two doses of the MenACWY control vaccine. Trial participants were enrolled by age into 18-55, 56-69 and 70-plus year subgroups, with approximately 150, 28 and 58 TCR-sequenced participants respectively. The full study reports these points: Nearly half of unique spike-specific TCRs reportedly recognized epitopes outside regions mutated in the B.1.351 and B.1.1.7 variants. Conclusions about previously exposed vaccinees are limited because only a handful of AZD1222 recipients were SARS-CoV-2 seropositive at baseline. The whole spike protein was spanned by vaccine-associated CD4 TCRs, and dominant responses were seen in regions 160-218 and 743-854. Participants were mostly white British, with more females than males. The authors suggested clonal diversity may have been underestimated. A significant rise in spike-specific TCR breadth and depth was observed after two AZD1222 doses relative to day 0 and relative to MenACWY recipients. The 56-69-year group was small, and its depth increase did not reach significance, likely because of low power. No day 14 peak-response samples were available, so repertoires were characterized only after the peak T cell response.

From the germline V gene, CDR1 is MNHEY and CDR2 is SVGEGT. The trim is 4 bases for V and 5 bases for J, with a gap of 12 bases between the germline ends. Reading from cysteine to phenylalanine, the CDR3 counts 14 amino acids. Only the CDR3 DNA is retained, 42 bases long and in frame from the first base. The TCR comes from an adult in good health. The V gene is TRBV6-2 or TRBV6-3 and the J gene is TRBJ2-1, with a weak D call of TRBD2 (5 bases match). The specimen was peripheral blood, collected on day 0 of AZD1222 vaccination. The sequence in DNA is TGTGCCAGCAGTTCACTGGACTTGCACAATGAGCAGTTCTTC. This yields the protein CASSSLDLHNEQFF.